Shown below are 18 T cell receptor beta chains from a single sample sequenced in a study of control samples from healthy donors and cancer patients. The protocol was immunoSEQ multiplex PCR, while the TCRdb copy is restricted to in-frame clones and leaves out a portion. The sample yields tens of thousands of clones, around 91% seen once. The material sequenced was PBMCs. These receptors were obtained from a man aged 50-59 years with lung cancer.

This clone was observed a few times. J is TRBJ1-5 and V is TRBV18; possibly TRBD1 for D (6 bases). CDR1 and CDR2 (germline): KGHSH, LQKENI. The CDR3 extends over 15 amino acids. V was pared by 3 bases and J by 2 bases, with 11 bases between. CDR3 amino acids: CASSPGGGGNQPQHF. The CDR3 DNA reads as TGTGCCAGCTCACCGGGAGGGGGAGGCAATCAGCCCCAGCATTTT. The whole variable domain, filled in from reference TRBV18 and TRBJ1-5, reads NAGVMQNPRHLVRRRGQEARLRCSPMKGHSHVYWYRQLPEEGLKFMVYLQKENIIDESGMPKERFSAEFPKEGPSILRIQQVVRGDSAAYFCASSPGGGGNQPQHFGDGTRLSIL.

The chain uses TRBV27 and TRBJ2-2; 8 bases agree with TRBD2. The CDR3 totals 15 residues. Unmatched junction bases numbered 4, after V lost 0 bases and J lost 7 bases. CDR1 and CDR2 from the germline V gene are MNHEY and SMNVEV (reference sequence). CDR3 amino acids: CASSLSKAGVGELFF. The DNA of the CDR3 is TGTGCCAGCAGTTTATCGAAAGCGGGGGTCGGGGAGCTGTTTTTT.

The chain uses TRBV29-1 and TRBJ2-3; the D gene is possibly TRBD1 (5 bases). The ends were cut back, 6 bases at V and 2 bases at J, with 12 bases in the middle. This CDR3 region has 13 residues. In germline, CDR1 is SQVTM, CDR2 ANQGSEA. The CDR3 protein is CSVRQGTTDTQYF. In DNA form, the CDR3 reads TGCAGCGTCCGGCAGGGAACCACAGATACGCAGTATTTT.

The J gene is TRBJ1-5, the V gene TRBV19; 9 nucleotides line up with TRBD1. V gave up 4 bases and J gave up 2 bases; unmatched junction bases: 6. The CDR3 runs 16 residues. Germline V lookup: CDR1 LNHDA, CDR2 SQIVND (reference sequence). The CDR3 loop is CASSTTGGSGNQPQHF. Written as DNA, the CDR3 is TGTGCCAGTAGTACAACAGGGGGCTCGGGCAATCAGCCCCAGCATTTT.

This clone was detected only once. The CDR3 spells CSASDETQYF. The DNA of the CDR3 is TGCAGTGCTAGTGACGAGACCCAGTACTTC. The chain carries TRBV20-1 and TRBJ2-5, with unresolved D. The V gene's germline CDR1 is DFQATT and CDR2 SNEGSKA (reference sequence). This CDR3 is 10 amino acids long. Trimming removed 3 bases at V and 5 bases at J, with 4 bases between.

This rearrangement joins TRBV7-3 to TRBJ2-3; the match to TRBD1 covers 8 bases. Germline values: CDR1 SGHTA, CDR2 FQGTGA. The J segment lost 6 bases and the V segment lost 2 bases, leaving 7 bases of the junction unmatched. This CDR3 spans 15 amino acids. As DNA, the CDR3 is TGTGCCAGCAGCTTATATCAGGGGGCGGTGGATACGCAGTATTTT. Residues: CASSLYQGAVDTQYF.

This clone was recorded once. For the CDR3, the DNA is TGTGCCAGCAGCTGGGGACCCGACAATGAGCAGTTCTTC. The encoded protein is CASSWGPDNEQFF. This chain links TRBV3-1 (or the pseudogene TRBV3-2) with TRBJ2-1, with D tentatively TRBD1 or TRBD2 (5 bases each). Germline CDR1 reads LGHDT; CDR2 reads YNNKEL (reference sequence). The CDR3 loop spans 13 amino acids. V shed 5 bases and J shed 5 bases, with 10 bases lying between them.

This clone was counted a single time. CDR3 DNA sequence: TGTGCCAGCAGCGCGAGGGGGCAGGGCACAGATACGCAGTATTTT. It translates to CASSARGQGTDTQYF. The chain joins TRBV3-1 (or the pseudogene TRBV3-2) to TRBJ2-3; 7 nucleotides align to TRBD1. J lost 1 base, V lost 5 bases, and 6 bases had no gene match. The CDR3 contains 15 residues. Germline values: CDR1 LGHDT, CDR2 YNNKEL (reference sequence).

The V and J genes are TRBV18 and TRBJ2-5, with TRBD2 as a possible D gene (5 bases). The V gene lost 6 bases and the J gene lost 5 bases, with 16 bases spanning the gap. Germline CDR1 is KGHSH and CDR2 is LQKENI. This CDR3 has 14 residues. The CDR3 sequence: CASSPLPGFETQYF. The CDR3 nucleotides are TGTGCCAGCTCCCCTCTCCCGGGATTCGAGACCCAGTACTTC.

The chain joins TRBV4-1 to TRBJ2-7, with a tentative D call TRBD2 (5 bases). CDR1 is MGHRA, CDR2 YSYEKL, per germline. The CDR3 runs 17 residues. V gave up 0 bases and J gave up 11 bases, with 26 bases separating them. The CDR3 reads CASSQDHYPRGRNWKYF. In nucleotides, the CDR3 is TGCGCCAGCAGCCAAGATCACTATCCCCGGGGTCGTAATTGGAAGTACTTC.

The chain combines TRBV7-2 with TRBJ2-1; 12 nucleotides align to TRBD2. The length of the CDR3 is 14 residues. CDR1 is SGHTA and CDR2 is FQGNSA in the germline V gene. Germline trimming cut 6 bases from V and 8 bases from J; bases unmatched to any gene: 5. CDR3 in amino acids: CASSALAGGHEQFF. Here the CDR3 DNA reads TGTGCCAGCAGTGCACTAGCGGGGGGCCATGAGCAGTTCTTC.

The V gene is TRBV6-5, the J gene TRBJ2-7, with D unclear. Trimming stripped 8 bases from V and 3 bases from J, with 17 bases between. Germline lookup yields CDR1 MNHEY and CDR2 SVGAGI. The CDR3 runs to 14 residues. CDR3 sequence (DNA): TGTGCCAGCCATGACTCCCTACGCGTCTACGAGCAGTACTTC. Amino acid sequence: CASHDSLRVYEQYF.

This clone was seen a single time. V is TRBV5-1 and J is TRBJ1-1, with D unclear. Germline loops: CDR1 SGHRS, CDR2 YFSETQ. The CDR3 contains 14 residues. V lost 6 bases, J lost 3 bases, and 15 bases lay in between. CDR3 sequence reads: CASTSGEVDTEAFF. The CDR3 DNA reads TGCGCCAGCACCTCCGGGGAGGTAGACACTGAAGCTTTCTTT.

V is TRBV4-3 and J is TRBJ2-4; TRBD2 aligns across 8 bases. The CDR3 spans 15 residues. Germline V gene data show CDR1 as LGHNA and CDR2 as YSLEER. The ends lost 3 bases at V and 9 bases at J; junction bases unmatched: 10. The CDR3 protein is CASSHTSGLAGIQYF. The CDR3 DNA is TGCGCCAGCAGCCACACGTCCGGACTAGCAGGCATTCAGTACTTC.

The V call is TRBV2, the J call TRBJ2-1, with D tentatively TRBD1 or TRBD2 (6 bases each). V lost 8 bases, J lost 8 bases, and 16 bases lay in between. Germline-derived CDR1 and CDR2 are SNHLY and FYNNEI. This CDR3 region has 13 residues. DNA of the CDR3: TGTGCCAGCGGAGGACTGGGGGGCGATGAGCAGTTCTTC. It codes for CASGGLGGDEQFF. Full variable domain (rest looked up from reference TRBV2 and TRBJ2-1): EPEVTQTPSHQVTQMGQEVILRCVPISNHLYFYWYRQILGQKVEFLVSFYNNEISEKSEIFDDQFSVERPDGSNFTLKIRSTKLEDSAMYFCASGGLGGDEQFFGPGTRLTVL.

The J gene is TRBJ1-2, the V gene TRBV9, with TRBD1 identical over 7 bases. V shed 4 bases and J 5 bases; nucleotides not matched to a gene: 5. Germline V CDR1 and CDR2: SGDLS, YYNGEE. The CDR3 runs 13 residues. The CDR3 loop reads CASSPGGGYGYTF. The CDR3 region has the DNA TGTGCCAGCAGCCCAGGGGGAGGGTATGGCTACACCTTC.

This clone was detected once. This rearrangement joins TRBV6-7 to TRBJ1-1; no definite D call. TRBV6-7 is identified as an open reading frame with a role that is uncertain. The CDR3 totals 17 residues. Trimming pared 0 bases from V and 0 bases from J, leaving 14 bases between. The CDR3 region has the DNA TGTGCCAGCAGTTACTCACTCCGGGGAGCCATGAACACTGAAGCTTTCTTT. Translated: CASSYSLRGAMNTEAFF.

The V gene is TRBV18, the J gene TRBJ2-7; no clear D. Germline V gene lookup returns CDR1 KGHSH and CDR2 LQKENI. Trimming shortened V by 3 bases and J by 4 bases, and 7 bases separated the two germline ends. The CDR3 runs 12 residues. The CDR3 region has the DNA TGTGCCAGCTCACCCACAGTTTACGAGCAGTACTTC. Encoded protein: CASSPTVYEQYF.